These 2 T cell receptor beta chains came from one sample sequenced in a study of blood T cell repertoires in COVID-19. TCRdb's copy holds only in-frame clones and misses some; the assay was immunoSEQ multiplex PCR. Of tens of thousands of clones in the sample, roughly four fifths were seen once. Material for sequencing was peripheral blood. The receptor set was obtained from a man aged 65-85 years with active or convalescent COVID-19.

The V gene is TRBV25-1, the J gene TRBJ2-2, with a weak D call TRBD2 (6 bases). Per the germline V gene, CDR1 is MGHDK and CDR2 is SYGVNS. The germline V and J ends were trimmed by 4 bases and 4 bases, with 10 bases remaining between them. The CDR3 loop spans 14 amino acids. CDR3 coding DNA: TGTGCCAGCAGTGTGATTAGCGGCACCGGGGAGCTGTTTTTT. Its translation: CASSVISGTGELFF.

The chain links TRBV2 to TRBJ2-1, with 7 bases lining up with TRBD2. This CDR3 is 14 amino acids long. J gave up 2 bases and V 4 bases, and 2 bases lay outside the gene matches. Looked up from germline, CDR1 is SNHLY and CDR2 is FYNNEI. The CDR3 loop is CASSAGGTYNEQFF. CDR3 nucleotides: TGTGCCAGCAGTGCCGGGGGGACCTACAATGAGCAGTTCTTC.